These 6 T cell receptor beta chains were sequenced from one sample in a study of cytomegalovirus exposure and HLA in healthy donors. TCRdb keeps only in-frame clones here, not all; method: immunoSEQ multiplex PCR. The repertoire consists of 150,000 to 200,000 clones, with 86% occurring once and the leading ten covering almost 1.5%. Material: PBMCs. The receptors originated from a young woman in good health and CMV-seronegative.

The chain recombines TRBV25-1 with TRBJ1-3; 7 nucleotides align to TRBD1. With V trimmed by 6 bases and J by 4 bases, 6 bases remained unmatched. The CDR3 totals 14 residues. The V gene's germline CDR1 is MGHDK and CDR2 SYGVNS. The CDR3 nucleotides read TGTGCCAGCAGCCTAGGGGGCGAAGGAAACACCATATATTTT. Protein: CASSLGGEGNTIYF. The whole variable domain, filled in from reference TRBV25-1 and TRBJ1-3, reads EADIYQTPRYLVIGTGKKITLECSQTMGHDKMYWYQQDPGMELHLIHYSYGVNSTEKGDLSSESTVSRIRTEHFPLTLESARPSHTSQYLCASSLGGEGNTIYFGEGSWLTVV.

This chain connects TRBV6-4 to TRBJ2-2, with a tentative D call TRBD2 (6 bases). Trimming pared 5 bases from V and 1 base from J, leaving 11 bases between. CDR3 length: 15 amino acids. Germline lookup yields CDR1 MRHNA and CDR2 SNTAGT. The chain's CDR3 is CASSPGDLNTGELFF. DNA for the CDR3: TGTGCCAGCAGTCCGGGAGACCTGAACACCGGGGAGCTGTTTTTT.

The V and J genes are TRBV4-1 and TRBJ1-5; D remains unclear. Deletions cut 1 base from V and 1 base from J, with 17 bases between. Germline V gene lookup returns CDR1 MGHRA and CDR2 YSYEKL. This CDR3 contains 18 residues. CDR3 sequence (DNA): TGCGCCAGCAGCCAAGGGTCTTTAGGACTCCTAAGCAATCAGCCCCAGCATTTT. Its translation: CASSQGSLGLLSNQPQHF.

The rearrangement uses TRBV5-1 and TRBJ2-7, with 9 bases fitting TRBD2. In germline, CDR1 is SGHRS, CDR2 YFSETQ. The CDR3 runs to 15 residues. V shed 1 base, J shed 3 bases, and the junction held 5 bases outside the gene matches. This CDR3 reads CASSLSGGYYYEQYF. CDR3 DNA: TGCGCCAGCAGCTTGAGCGGGGGGTATTACTACGAGCAGTACTTC.

CDR3 DNA: TGTGCCAGCAGCGCCATCAGAGATACGCAGTATTTT. As protein: CASSAIRDTQYF. This sequence joins TRBV9 and TRBJ2-3; no clear D gene. CDR1 SGDLS and CDR2 YYNGEE come from the germline V gene. CDR3 length: 12 residues. Trimming pared 3 bases from V and 5 bases from J, leaving 7 bases between.

The chain carries TRBV11-3 and TRBJ2-2; D is perhaps TRBD2 (6 bases). The CDR3 consists of 14 residues. Germline V gives CDR1 SGHNT, CDR2 YENEEA. The germline V and J ends were trimmed by 1 base and 7 bases, with 10 bases remaining between them. DNA for the CDR3: TGTGCCAGCAGCTTAGGGAGGGTCGGCGGGGAGCTGTTTTTT. Amino acids: CASSLGRVGGELFF.